These T cell receptor beta chains were read from a single sample in a study of blood T cell repertoires in COVID-19. Clones were read by immunoSEQ multiplex PCR, and TCRdb kept only the in-frame ones, dropping some. This sample has more than 200,000 clones, with roughly four fifths found just once. Sequencing was done on a sample of peripheral blood. The receptors derive from a man older than 75 with acute or convalescent COVID-19. Each CDR3 is given with its conserved first and last residue. The D gene is left open where the match is weak. Only part of the rows carry a size: once, few, many, or a class if the clone is expanded.

clone_size: NA; v_call: TRBV11-2; j_call: TRBJ2-5; d_call: TRBD1; cdr3_nt: TGTGCCAGCAGCCAACAGGGACAGCGATACCAAGAGACCCAGTACTTC; cdr3_aa: CASSQQGQRYQETQYF
clone_size: once; v_call: TRBV7-8; j_call: TRBJ1-1; d_call: TRBD1; cdr3_nt: TGTGCCAGCAGCTCGGACAGGGGATACACTGAAGCTTTCTTT; cdr3_aa: CASSSDRGYTEAFF
clone_size: few; v_call: TRBV11-2; j_call: TRBJ2-3; d_call: NA; cdr3_nt: TGTGCCAGCAGCTCGGGTCGGCCGGAACAGGGCTTCCCGCAGTATTTT; cdr3_aa: CASSSGRPEQGFPQYF
clone_size: once; v_call: TRBV7-9; j_call: TRBJ2-5; d_call: NA; cdr3_nt: TGTGCCAGCAGCTTAGCGCAGCCCCCGCGGGAGACCCAGTACTTC; cdr3_aa: CASSLAQPPRETQYF
clone_size: NA; v_call: TRBV27; j_call: TRBJ2-3; d_call: TRBD1; cdr3_nt: TGTGCCAGCAGTCCCGGACAGGGAGGAATCACAGATACGCAGTATTTT; cdr3_aa: CASSPGQGGITDTQYF
clone_size: NA; v_call: TRBV18; j_call: TRBJ2-6; d_call: TRBD1; cdr3_nt: TGTGCCAGCTCACCGTTTGGGACAGGGGGTAGCTCTGGGGCCAACGTCCTGACTTTC; cdr3_aa: CASSPFGTGGSSGANVLTF
clone_size: NA; v_call: TRBV6-5; j_call: TRBJ1-1; d_call: TRBD1; cdr3_nt: TGTGCCAGCAGTTGGGGTCAGGGGGACGTCTTCACTGAAGCTTTCTTT; cdr3_aa: CASSWGQGDVFTEAFF
clone_size: once; v_call: TRBV6-5; j_call: TRBJ1-2; d_call: TRBD1; cdr3_nt: TGTGCCAGCAGGGAGGACAGGACGAACTATGGCTACACCTTC; cdr3_aa: CASREDRTNYGYTF
clone_size: NA; v_call: TRBV9; j_call: TRBJ1-3; d_call: NA; cdr3_nt: TGTGCCAGCAGCGGCCGTGGGGCCGCCGGAAACACCATATATTTT; cdr3_aa: CASSGRGAAGNTIYF
clone_size: NA; v_call: TRBV7-9; j_call: TRBJ1-5; d_call: NA; cdr3_nt: TGTGCCAGCAGCTTAGCGGGAGAGGGTCAGCCCCAGCATTTT; cdr3_aa: CASSLAGEGQPQHF
clone_size: NA; v_call: TRBV7-2; j_call: TRBJ2-2; d_call: NA; cdr3_nt: TGTGCCAGCAGCTTAGATTTGGGAGGGGGCGGGGAGCTGTTTTTT; cdr3_aa: CASSLDLGGGGELFF
clone_size: NA; v_call: TRBV6-5; j_call: TRBJ2-1; d_call: TRBD1; cdr3_nt: TGTGCCAGCCGCATCGTAGATGGACAGGGAAGGGAGCAGTTCTTC; cdr3_aa: CASRIVDGQGREQFF
clone_size: NA; v_call: TRBV21-1; j_call: TRBJ1-5; d_call: NA; cdr3_nt: TGTGCCAGCAGCAAAGGGGAGGAAAATAGCAATCAGCCCCAGCATTTT; cdr3_aa: CASSKGEENSNQPQHF
clone_size: NA; v_call: TRBV6-6; j_call: TRBJ1-3; d_call: NA; cdr3_nt: TGTGCCACCTCTCCGGGACTGATCTCTGGAAACACCATATATTTT; cdr3_aa: CATSPGLISGNTIYF
clone_size: NA; v_call: TRBV9; j_call: TRBJ2-1; d_call: NA; cdr3_nt: TGTGCCAGCAGCGTAGGACCCACAGGGTCCCACAATGAGCAGTTCTTC; cdr3_aa: CASSVGPTGSHNEQFF
clone_size: NA; v_call: TRBV5-1; j_call: TRBJ2-5; d_call: TRBD1; cdr3_nt: TGCGCCAGCAGCACCGGGACAGTCCAAGAGACCCAGTACTTC; cdr3_aa: CASSTGTVQETQYF